The source of this T cell receptor beta chain is a study of CD8+CD57+ T cells in acquired aplastic anemia. Whole-study context: Each DNA sample taken from sorted CD4+ and CD8+ cells came to 3.2 ug on average.

This clonotype occurred many times. It was genomic DNA that served as the template for profiling TCR beta VDJ and CDR3. MiXCR, applied by TCRdb to the reads, yields one record per CDR3 protein. Of 130,000 or so distinct CDR3 sequences in the sample, over 30% were seen once. V shed 4 bases and J shed 4 bases, with 13 bases lying between them. The CDR3 totals 14 residues. Patients chosen for sequencing had shown CD8+CD57+ cell expansion by flow cytometry. The TCR originated in a human donor with aplastic anemia. The sequencing sample was made of sorted CD4+, CD8+, or CD8+CD57+ T cells (not recorded which) from PBMCs. The rearrangement joins TRBV12-3 or TRBV12-4 to TRBJ1-2; no clear D gene. The CDR3 loop reads CASSSGSFGYGYTF. The CDR3 region has the DNA TGTGCCAGCAGTTCGGGATCCTTTGGCTATGGCTACACCTTC.